This T cell receptor beta chain was retrieved from a study of blood T cell repertoires in COVID-19. Whole-study context: PBMCs, B-cell-depleted T cells, or T cells were the source of the cDNA or gDNA that made up the material.

Germline CDR1 and CDR2: LNHDA and SQIVND (reference sequence). V shed 3 bases and J 7 bases; nucleotides not matched to a gene: 6. The CDR3 has 15 amino acids. In the source study's methods: For nucleated cells, counts were estimated from reference gene primer amplification. Profiling relied on immunoSEQ multiplex PCR, and the TCRdb table lists in-frame clones only, not all of them. V, J and clone size reflect that table, while D and trimming were determined from the DNA. The sample consists of about 470,000 clones, 75% to 90% of them appearing once. Participant reports of clinical history set cohort assignment.

The clonotype originates from a woman between 18 and 29 years old who had recovered from COVID-19. Sequences were obtained from PBMCs or T cells enriched from blood (not recorded which). The chain has TRBV19 and TRBJ2-1, with TRBD1 identical over 10 bases. The CDR3 loop is CASSMRTGGRNEQFF. The DNA for the CDR3 is TGTGCCAGTAGTATGAGGACAGGGGGTAGGAATGAGCAGTTCTTC.